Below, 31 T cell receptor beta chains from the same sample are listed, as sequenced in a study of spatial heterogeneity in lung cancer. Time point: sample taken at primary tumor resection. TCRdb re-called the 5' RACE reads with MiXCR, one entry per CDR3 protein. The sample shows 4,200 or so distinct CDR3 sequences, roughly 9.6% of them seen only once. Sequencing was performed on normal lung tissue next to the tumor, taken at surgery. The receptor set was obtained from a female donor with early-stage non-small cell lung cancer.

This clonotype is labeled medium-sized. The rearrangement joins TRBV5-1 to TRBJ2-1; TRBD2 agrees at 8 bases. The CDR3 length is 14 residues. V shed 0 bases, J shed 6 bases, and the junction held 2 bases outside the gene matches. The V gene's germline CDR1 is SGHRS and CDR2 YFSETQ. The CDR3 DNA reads TGCGCCAGCAGCTTGGGGACTAGCAGCAATGAGCAGTTCTTC. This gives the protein CASSLGTSSNEQFF.

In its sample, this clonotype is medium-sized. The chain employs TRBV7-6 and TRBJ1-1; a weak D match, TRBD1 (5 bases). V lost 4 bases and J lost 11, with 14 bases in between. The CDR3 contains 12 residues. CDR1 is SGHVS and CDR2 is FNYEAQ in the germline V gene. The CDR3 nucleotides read TGTGCCAGCAGCTCCTCCGGGACGGGGGCTTTCTTT. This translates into CASSSSGTGAFF.

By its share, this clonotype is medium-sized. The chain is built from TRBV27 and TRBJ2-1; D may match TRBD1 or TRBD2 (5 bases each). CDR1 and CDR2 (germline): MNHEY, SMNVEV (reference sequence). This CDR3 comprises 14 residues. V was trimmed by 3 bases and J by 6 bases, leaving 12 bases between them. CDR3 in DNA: TGTGCCAGCAGTTTCCGGGGCCGAAGCAATGAGCAGTTCTTC. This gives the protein CASSFRGRSNEQFF.

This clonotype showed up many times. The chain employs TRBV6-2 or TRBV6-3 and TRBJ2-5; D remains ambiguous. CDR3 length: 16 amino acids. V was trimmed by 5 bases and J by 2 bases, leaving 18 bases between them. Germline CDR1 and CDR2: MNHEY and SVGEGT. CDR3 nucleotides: TGTGCCAGCAGTACTCTTCCGGACGGAAGACAAGAGACCCAGTACTTC. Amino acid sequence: CASSTLPDGRQETQYF.

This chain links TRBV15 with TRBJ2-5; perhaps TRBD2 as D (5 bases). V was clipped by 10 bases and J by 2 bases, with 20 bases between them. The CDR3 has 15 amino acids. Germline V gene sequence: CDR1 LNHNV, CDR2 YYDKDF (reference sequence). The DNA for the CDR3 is TGTGCCATTAGCCGACTAACGATGAAGCAAGAGACCCAGTACTTC. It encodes CAISRLTMKQETQYF.

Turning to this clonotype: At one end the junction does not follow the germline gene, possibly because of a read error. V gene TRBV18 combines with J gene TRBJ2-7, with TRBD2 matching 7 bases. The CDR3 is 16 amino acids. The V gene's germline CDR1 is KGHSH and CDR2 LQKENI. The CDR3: CVSSSREGMERDEQYF. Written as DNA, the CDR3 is TGTGTCAGCTCATCCAGGGAGGGAATGGAGCGGGACGAGCAGTACTTC.

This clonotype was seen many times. The CDR3 DNA is TGTGCCAGCAGCTTGAACGAGGTCTACACCTTC. This codes for CASSLNEVYTF. The V call is TRBV5-5, the J call TRBJ1-2; D unclear. Germline CDR1 SGHKS, CDR2 YYEKEE (reference sequence). CDR3 length: 11 residues. The V and J ends lost 1 base and 10 bases respectively, with 8 bases between them.

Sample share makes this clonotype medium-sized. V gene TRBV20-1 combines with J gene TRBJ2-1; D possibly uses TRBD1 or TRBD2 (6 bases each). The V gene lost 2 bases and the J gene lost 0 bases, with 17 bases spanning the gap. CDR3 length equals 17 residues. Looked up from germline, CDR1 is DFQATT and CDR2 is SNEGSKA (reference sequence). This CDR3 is CSARSGAVPSSYNEQFF. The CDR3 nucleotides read TGCAGTGCTAGATCGGGGGCGGTCCCGAGCTCCTACAATGAGCAGTTCTTC.

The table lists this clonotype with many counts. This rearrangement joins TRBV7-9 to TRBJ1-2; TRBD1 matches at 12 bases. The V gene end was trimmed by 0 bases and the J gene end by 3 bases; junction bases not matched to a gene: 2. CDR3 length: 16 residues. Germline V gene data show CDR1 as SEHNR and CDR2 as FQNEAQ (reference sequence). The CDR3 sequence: CASSLAGTGGDYGYTF. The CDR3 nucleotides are TGTGCCAGCAGCTTAGCGGGGACAGGGGGCGACTATGGCTACACCTTC.

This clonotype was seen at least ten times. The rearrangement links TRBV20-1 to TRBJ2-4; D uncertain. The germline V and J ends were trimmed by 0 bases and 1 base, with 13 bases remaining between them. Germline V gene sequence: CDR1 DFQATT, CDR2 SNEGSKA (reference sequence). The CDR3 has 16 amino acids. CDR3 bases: TGCAGTGCTAGAGATTGGTCCAACGGGGCCAAAAACATTCAGTACTTC. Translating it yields CSARDWSNGAKNIQYF.

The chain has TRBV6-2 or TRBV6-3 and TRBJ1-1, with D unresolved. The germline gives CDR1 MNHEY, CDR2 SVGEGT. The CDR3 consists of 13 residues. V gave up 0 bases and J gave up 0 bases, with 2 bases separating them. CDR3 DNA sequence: TGTGCCAGCAGTTACTCCCTGAACACTGAAGCTTTCTTT. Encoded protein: CASSYSLNTEAFF.

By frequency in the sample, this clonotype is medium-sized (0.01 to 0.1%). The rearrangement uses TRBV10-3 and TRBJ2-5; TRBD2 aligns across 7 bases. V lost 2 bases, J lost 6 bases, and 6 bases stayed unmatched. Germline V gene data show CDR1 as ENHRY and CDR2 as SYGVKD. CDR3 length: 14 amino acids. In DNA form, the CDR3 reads TGTGCCATCAGTGAGCCGACTAGCTCGCAGACCCAGTACTTC. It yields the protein CAISEPTSSQTQYF.

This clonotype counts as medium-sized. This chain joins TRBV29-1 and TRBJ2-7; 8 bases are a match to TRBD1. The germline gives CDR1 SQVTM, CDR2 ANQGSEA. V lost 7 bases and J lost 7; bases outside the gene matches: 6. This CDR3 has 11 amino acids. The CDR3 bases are TGCAGCGCCCGGACAGGGCGGGAGCAGTACTTC. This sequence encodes CSARTGREQYF.

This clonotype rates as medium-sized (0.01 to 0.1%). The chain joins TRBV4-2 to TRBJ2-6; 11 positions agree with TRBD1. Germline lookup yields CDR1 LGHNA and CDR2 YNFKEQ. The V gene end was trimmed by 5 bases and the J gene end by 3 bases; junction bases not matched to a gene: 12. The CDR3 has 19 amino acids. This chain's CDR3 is CASSKNPGQGVGGANVLTF. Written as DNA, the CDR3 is TGTGCCAGCAGCAAAAACCCGGGACAGGGGGTCGGTGGGGCCAACGTCCTGACTTTC.

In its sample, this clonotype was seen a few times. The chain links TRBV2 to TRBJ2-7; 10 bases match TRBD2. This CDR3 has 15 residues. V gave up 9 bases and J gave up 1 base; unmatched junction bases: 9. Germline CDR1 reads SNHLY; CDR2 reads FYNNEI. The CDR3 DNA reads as TGTGCCAGATCAGGGGCTAGCGGGGGATCCTACGAGCAGTACTTC. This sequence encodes CARSGASGGSYEQYF.

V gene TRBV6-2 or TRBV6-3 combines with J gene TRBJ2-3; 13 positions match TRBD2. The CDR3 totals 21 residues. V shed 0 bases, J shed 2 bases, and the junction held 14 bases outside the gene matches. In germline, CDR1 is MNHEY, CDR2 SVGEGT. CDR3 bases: TGTGCCAGCAGTTACTCGAGGGGAGGCCCCGGACTAGCGGGAGCCACAGATACGCAGTATTTT. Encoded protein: CASSYSRGGPGLAGATDTQYF.

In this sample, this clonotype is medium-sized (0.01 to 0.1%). CDR3 amino acids: CASSRQGSDTQYF. The CDR3 DNA follows: TGTGCCAGCAGTAGACAGGGGAGCGATACGCAGTATTTT. The rearrangement links TRBV27 to TRBJ2-3; 8 nucleotides line up with TRBD1. J gave up 6 bases and V 5 bases, and 4 bases lay outside the gene matches. Germline CDR1 MNHEY, CDR2 SMNVEV (reference sequence). The CDR3 has 13 residues.

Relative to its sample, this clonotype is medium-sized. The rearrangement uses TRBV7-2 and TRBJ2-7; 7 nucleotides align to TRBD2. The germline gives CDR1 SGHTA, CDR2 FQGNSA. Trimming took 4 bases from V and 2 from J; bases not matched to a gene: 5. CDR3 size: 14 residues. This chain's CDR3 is CASSSLAGTYEQYF. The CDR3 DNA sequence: TGTGCCAGCAGCTCCTTAGCGGGCACCTACGAGCAGTACTTC.

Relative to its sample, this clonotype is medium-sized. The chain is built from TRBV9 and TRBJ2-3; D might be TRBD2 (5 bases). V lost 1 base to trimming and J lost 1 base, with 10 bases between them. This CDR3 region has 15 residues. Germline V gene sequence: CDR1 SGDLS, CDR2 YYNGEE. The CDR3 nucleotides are TGTGCCAGCAGCGTAAACGAGAGGGGCACAGATACGCAGTATTTT. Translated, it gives CASSVNERGTDTQYF.

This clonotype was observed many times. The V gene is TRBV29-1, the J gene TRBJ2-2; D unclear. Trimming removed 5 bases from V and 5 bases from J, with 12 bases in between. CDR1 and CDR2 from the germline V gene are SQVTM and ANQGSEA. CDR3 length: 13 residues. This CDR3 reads CSVREMGTGELFF. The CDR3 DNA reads TGCAGCGTTCGAGAAATGGGGACCGGGGAGCTGTTTTTT.

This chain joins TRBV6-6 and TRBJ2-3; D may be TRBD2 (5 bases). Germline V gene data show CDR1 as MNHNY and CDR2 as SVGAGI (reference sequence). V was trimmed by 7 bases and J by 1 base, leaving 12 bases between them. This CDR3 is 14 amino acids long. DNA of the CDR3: TGTGCCAGCACCCTAGCCCTGGGCACAGATACGCAGTATTTT. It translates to CASTLALGTDTQYF.

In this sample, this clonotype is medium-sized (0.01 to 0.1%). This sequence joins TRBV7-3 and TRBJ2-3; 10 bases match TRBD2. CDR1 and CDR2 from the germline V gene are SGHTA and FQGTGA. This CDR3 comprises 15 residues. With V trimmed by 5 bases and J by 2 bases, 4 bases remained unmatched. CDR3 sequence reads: CASSRSGRNTDTQYF. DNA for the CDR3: TGTGCCAGCAGCCGTAGCGGGAGGAACACAGATACGCAGTATTTT.

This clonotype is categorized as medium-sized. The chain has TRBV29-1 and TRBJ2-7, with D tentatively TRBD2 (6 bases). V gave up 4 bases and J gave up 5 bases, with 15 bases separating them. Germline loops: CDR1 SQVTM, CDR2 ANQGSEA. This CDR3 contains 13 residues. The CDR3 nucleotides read TGCAGCGTTGTCGCGGGGACTTCCCACGAGCAGTACTTC. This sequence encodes CSVVAGTSHEQYF.

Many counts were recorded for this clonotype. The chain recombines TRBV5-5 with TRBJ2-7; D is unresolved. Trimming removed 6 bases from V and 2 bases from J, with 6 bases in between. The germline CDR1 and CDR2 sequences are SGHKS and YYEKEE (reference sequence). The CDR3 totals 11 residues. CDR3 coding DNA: TGTGCCAGCAACATGACCTACGAGCAGTACTTC. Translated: CASNMTYEQYF.

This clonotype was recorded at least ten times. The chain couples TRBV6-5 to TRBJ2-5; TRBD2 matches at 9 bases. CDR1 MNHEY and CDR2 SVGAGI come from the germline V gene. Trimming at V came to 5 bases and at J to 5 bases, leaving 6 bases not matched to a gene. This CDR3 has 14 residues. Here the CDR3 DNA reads TGTGCCAGCAGTCATAGCGGGAGTGAGGAGACCCAGTACTTC. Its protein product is CASSHSGSEETQYF.

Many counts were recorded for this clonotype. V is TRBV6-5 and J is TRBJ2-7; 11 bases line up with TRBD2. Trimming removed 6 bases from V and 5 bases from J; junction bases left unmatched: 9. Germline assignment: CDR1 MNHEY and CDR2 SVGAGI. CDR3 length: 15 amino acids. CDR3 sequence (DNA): TGTGCCAGCAGCCTTGTTAGCGGGAGGGCCCACGAGCAGTACTTC. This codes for CASSLVSGRAHEQYF.

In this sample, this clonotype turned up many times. The CDR3 DNA sequence: TGCGCCAGCAGCCAAGATCCCAGGGCAGCCGGTAGCGAGCAGTACTTC. Translation: CASSQDPRAAGSEQYF. The chain couples TRBV4-3 to TRBJ2-7, with TRBD1 as a possible D gene (5 bases). Trimming stripped 0 bases from V and 6 bases from J, with 18 bases between. Germline V lookup: CDR1 LGHNA, CDR2 YSLEER. The CDR3 consists of 16 residues.

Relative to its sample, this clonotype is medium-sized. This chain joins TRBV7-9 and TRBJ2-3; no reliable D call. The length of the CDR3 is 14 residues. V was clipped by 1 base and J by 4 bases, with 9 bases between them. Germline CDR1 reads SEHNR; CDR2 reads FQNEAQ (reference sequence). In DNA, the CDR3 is TGTGCCAGCAGCTTAGAAGGGTGGGCAGATACGCAGTATTTT. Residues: CASSLEGWADTQYF. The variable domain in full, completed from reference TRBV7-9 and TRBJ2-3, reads DTGVSQNPRHKITKRGQNVTFRCDPISEHNRLYWYRQTLGQGPEFLTYFQNEAQLEKSRLLSDRFSAERPKGSFSTLEIQRTEQGDSAMYLCASSLEGWADTQYFGPGTRLTVL.

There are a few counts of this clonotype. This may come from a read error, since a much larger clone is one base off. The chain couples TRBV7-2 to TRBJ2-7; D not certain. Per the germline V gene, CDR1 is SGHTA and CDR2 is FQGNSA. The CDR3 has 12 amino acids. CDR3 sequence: CVSSSITWEQYF. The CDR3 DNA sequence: TGTGTCAGCAGCTCAATTACCTGGGAGCAGTACTTC.

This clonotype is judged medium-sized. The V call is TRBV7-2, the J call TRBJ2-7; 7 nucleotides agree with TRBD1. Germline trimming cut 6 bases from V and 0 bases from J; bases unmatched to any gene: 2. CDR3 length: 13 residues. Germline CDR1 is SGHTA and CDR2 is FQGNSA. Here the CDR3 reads CASRRDSSYEQYF. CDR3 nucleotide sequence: TGTGCCAGCAGACGGGACAGCTCCTACGAGCAGTACTTC.

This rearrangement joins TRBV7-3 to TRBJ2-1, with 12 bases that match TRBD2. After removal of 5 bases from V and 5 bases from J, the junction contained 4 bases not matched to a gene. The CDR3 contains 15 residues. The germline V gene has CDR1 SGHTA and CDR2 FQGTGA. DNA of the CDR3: TGTGCCAGCAGCCTCAGACTAGCGGGGGACAATGAGCAGTTCTTC. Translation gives CASSLRLAGDNEQFF.